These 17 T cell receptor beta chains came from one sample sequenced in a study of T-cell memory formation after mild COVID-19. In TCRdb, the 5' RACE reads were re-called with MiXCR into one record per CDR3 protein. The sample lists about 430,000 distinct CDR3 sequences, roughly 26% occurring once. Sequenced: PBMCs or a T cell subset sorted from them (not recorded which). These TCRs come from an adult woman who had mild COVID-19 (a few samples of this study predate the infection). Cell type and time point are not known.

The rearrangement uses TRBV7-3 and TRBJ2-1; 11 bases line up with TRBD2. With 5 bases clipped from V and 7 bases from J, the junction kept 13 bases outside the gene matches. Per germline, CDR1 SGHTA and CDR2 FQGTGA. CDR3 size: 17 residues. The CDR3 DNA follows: TGTGCCAGCAGCCGGACGGGACTCCTAGCGGGGGGAAATGAGCAGTTCTTC. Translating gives CASSRTGLLAGGNEQFF.

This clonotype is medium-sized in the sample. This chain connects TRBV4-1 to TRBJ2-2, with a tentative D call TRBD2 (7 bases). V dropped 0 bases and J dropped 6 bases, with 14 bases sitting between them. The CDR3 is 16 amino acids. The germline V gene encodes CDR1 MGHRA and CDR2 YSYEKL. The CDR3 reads CASSQERGALPGELFF. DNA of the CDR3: TGCGCCAGCAGCCAAGAACGGGGGGCGCTCCCCGGGGAGCTGTTTTTT.

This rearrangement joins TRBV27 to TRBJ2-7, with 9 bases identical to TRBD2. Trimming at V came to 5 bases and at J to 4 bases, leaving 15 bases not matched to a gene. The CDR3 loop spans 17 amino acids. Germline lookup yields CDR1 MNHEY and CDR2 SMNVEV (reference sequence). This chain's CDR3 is CASSRGGSGSWGYEQYF. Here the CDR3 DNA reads TGTGCCAGCAGTCGCGGGGGTAGCGGGAGTTGGGGTTACGAGCAGTACTTC.

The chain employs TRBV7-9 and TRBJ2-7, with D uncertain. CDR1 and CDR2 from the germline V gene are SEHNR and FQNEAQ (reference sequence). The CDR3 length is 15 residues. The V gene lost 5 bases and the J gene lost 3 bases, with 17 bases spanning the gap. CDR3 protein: CASSHAPDGVYEQYF. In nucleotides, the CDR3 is TGTGCCAGCAGCCACGCTCCGGACGGAGTCTACGAGCAGTACTTC.

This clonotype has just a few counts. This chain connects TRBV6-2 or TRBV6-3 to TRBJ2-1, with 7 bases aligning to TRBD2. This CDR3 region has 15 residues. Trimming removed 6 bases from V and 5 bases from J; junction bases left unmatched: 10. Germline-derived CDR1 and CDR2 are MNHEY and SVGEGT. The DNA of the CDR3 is TGTGCCAGCAGGAAACCCGGGAGGTCTAACAATGAGCAGTTCTTC. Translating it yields CASRKPGRSNNEQFF.

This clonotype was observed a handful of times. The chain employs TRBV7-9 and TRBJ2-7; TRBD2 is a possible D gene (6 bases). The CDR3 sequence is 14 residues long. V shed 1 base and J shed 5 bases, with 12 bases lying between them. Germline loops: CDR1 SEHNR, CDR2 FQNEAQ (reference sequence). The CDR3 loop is CASSLGGERHEQYF. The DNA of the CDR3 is TGTGCCAGCAGCTTAGGGGGGGAGAGGCACGAGCAGTACTTC.

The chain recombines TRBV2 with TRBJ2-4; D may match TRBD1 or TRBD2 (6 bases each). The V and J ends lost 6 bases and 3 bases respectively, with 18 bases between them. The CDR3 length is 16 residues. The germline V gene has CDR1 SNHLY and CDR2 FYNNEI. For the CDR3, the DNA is TGTGCCAGCAGCGCAACAGGGAGGTCGGGCAAAAACATTCAGTACTTC. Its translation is CASSATGRSGKNIQYF.

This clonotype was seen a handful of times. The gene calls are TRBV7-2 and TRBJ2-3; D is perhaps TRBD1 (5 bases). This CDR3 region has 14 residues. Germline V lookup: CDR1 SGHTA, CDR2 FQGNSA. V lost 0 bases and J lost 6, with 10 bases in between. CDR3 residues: CASSLAGDLDTQYF. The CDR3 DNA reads TGTGCCAGCAGCTTAGCAGGGGATTTGGATACGCAGTATTTT.

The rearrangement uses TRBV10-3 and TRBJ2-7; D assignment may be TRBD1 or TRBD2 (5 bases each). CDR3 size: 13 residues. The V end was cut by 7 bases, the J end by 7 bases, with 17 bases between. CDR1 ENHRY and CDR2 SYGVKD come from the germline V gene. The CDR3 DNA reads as TGTGCCATCATCCGGGACCTCGACGCGGAGCAGTACTTC. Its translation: CAIIRDLDAEQYF.

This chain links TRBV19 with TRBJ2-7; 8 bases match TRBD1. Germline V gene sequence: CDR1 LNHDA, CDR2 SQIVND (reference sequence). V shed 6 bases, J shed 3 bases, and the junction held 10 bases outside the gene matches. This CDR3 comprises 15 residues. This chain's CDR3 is CASRRSTGEGYEQYF. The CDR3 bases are TGTGCCAGTAGACGATCGACAGGGGAAGGCTACGAGCAGTACTTC.

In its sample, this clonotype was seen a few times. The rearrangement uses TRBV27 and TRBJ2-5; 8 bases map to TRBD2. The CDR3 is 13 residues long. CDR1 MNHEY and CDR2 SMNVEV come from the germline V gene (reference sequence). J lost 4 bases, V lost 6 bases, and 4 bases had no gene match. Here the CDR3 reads CASSWREAETQYF. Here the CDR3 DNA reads TGTGCCAGCAGCTGGCGGGAGGCAGAGACCCAGTACTTC.

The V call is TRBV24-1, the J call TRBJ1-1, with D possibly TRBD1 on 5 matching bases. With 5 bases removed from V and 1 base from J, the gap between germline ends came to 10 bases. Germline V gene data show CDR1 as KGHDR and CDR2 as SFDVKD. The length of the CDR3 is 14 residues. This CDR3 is CATSGQGGNTEAFF. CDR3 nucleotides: TGTGCCACCAGTGGGCAGGGCGGGAACACTGAAGCTTTCTTT.

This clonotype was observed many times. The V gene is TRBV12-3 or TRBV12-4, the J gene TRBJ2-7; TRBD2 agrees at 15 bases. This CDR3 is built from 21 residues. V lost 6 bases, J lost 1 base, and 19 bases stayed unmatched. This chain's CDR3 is CASSRKSQGLAGGYRSYEQYF. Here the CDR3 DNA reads TGTGCCAGCAGCCGAAAATCCCAAGGACTAGCGGGAGGGTATAGGTCCTACGAGCAGTACTTC.

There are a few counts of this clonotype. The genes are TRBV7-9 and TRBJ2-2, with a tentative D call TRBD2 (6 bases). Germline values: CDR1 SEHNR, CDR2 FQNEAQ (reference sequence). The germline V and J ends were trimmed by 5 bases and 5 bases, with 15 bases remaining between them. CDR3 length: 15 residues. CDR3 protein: CASSPGGRGTGELFF. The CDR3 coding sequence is TGTGCCAGCAGCCCTGGAGGGAGAGGTACCGGGGAGCTGTTTTTT.

The CDR3 spells CASSFWQNYGYTF. In nucleotides, the CDR3 is TGCGCCAGCAGCTTTTGGCAAAACTATGGCTACACCTTC. V usage is TRBV5-1 and J usage is TRBJ1-2; no definite D call. Looked up from germline, CDR1 is SGHRS and CDR2 is YFSETQ. The CDR3 sequence is 13 residues long. Trimming shortened V by 2 bases and J by 2 bases, and 7 bases separated the two germline ends.

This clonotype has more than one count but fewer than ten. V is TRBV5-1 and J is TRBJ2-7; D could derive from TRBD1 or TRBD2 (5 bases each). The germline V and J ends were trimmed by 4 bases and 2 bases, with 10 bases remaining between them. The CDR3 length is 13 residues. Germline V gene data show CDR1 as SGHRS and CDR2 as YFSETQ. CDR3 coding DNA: TGCGCCAGCAGCCGGGACCCCCCCTACGAGCAGTACTTC. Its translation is CASSRDPPYEQYF.

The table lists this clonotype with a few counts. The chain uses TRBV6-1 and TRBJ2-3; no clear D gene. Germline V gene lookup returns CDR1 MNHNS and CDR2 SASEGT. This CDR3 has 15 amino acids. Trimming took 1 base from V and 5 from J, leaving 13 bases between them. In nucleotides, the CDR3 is TGTGCCAGCAGTGAAGAGCGCGGCCAGGTAGATACGCAGTATTTT. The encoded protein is CASSEERGQVDTQYF.